This T cell receptor beta chain was observed in a study of T cell responses to AZD1222 COVID-19 vaccine. This clone is a singleton in its sample. What it binds is unknown. Study outcomes and limitations: The donors showed a predominance of white British ancestry and of females, with possible underestimation of clonal diversity. Reports indicate that nearly half of spike-specific TCRs are directed at unmutated variant regions. Two AZD1222 doses significantly raised spike-specific TCR breadth and depth over controls.

The germline V gene encodes CDR1 SGHTA and CDR2 FQGNSA. The CDR3 runs to 17 residues. V was cut by 2 bases and J by 6 bases, with 20 bases left in between. Repertoires were generated with immunoSEQ multiplex PCR, while TCRdb's copy carries only in-frame clones and drops some. The sample records tens of thousands of clones, around 91% being singletons. This clonotype was sampled from an adult in good health. The chain carries TRBV7-2 and TRBJ2-1; D not resolved. Specimen: peripheral blood, collected on day 0 of AZD1222 vaccination. The CDR3 DNA is TGTGCCAGCAGCTTATGGCGTGCCGGAAGGACGGGCAATGAGCAGTTCTTC. Protein: CASSLWRAGRTGNEQFF.